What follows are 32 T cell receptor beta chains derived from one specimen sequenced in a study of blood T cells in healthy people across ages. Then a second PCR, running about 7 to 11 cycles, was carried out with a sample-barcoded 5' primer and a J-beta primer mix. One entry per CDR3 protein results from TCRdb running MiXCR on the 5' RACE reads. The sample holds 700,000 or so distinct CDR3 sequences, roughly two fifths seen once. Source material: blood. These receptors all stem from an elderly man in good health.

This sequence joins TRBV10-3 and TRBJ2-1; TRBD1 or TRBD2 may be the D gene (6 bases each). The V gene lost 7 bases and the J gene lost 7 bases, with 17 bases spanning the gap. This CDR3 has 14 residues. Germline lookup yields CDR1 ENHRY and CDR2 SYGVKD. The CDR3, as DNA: TGTGCCATCACCCCGGGGGCAGGGTGGAATGAGCAGTTCTTC. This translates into CAITPGAGWNEQFF.

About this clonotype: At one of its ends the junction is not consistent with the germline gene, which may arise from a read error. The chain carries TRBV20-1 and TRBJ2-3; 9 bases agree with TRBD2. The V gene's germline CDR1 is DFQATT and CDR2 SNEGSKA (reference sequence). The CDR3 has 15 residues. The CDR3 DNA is TGCAGTGCCATATCCGGGACTAGCAGTACAGTTACGCAGTATTTT. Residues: CSAISGTSSTVTQYF.

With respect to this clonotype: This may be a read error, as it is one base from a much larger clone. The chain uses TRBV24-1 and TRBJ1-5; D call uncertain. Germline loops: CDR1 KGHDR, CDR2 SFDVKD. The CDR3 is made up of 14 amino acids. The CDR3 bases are TGTGCCACCAGTGGGGCAACGAGCAATCAGCCCCAGAATTTT. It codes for CATSGATSNQPQNF.

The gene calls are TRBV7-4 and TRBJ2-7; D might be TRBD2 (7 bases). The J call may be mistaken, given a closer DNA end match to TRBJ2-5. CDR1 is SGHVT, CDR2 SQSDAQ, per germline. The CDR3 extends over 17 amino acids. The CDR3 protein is CASITRARGGGGETQYF. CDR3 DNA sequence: TGTGCCAGCATCACGCGGGCCAGGGGCGGGGGTGGTGAGACCCAGTACTTC.

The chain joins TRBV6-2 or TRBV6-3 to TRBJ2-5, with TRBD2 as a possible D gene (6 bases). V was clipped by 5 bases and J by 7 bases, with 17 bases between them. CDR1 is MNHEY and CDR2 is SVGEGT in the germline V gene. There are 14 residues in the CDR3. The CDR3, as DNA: TGTGCCAGCAGTACCCAGCGGTGGGAGGCGACCCAGTACTTC. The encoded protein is CASSTQRWEATQYF.

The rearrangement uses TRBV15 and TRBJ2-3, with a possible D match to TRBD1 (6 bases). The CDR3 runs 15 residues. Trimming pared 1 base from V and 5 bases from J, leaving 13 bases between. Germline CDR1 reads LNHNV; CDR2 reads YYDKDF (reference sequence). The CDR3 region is CATSRATGLVDTQYF. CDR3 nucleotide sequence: TGTGCCACCAGCAGAGCTACAGGGTTGGTAGATACGCAGTATTTT. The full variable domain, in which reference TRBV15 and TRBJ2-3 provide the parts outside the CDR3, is DAMVIQNPRYQVTQFGKPVTLSCSQTLNHNVMYWYQQKSSQAPKLLFHYYDKDFNNEADTPDNFQSRRPNTSFCFLDIRSPGLGDTAMYLCATSRATGLVDTQYFGPGTRLTVL.

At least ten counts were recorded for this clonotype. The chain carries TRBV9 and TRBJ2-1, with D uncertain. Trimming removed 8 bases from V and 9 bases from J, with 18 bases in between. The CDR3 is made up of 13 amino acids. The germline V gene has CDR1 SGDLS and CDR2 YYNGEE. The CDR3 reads CASTRTPSPEQFF. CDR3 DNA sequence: TGTGCCAGTACACGGACCCCGTCGCCTGAGCAGTTCTTC.

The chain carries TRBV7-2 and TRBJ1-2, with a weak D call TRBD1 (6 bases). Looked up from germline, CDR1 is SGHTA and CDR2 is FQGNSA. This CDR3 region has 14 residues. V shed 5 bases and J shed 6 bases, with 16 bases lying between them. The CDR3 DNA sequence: TGTGCCAGCAGCCTCGATACAGGGACGAATGGCTACACCTTC. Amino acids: CASSLDTGTNGYTF.

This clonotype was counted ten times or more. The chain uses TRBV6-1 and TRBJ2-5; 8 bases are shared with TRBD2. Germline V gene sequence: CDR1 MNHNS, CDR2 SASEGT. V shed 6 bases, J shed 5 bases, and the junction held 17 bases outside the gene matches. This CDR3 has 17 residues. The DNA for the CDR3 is TGTGCCAGCAGGGGACTAGTTACGCCCGGGGCCCGGGAGACCCAGTACTTC. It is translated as CASRGLVTPGARETQYF.

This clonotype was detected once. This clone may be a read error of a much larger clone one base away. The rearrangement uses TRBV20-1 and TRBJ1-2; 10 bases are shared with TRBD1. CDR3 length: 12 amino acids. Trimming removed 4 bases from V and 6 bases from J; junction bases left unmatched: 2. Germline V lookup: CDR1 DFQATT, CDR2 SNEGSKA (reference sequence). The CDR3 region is CSATGTGDGYTF. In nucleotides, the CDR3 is TGCAGTGCTACCGGGACAGGGGATGGCTACACCTTC.

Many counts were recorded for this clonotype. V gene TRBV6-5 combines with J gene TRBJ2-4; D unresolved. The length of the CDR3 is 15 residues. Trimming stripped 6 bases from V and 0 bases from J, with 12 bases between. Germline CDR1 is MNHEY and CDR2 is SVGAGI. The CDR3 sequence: CASSQASVAKNIQYF. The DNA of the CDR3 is TGTGCCAGCAGCCAGGCGTCAGTAGCCAAAAACATTCAGTACTTC.

The CDR3 DNA reads as TGTGCCAGCAGCTTAGGTAGCGGGGGGGCCGTAGATACGCAGTATTTT. Protein product: CASSLGSGGAVDTQYF. The chain is built from TRBV11-2 and TRBJ2-3; TRBD2 matches at 11 bases. J lost 5 bases, V lost 1 base, and 5 bases had no gene match. CDR1 is SGHAT, CDR2 FQNNGV, per germline. This CDR3 spans 16 amino acids. Supplemented by reference TRBV11-2 and TRBJ2-3, the full variable domain reads EAGVAQSPRYKIIEKRQSVAFWCNPISGHATLYWYQQILGQGPKLLIQFQNNGVVDDSQLPKDRFSAERLKGVDSTLKIQPAKLEDSAVYLCASSLGSGGAVDTQYFGPGTRLTVL.

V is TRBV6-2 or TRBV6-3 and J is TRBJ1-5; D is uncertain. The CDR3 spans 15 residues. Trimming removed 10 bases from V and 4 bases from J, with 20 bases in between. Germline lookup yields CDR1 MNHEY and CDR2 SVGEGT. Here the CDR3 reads CATRLMGRENQPQHF. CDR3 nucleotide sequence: TGTGCCACCAGGCTGATGGGGAGGGAAAATCAGCCCCAGCATTTT.

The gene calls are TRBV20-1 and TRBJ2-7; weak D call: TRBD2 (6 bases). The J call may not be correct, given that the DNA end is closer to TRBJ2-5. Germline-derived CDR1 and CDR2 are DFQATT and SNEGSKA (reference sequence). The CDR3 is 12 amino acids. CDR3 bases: TGCAGTGCTAGGACTAGAGGAGAGACCCAGTACTTC. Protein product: CSARTRGETQYF.

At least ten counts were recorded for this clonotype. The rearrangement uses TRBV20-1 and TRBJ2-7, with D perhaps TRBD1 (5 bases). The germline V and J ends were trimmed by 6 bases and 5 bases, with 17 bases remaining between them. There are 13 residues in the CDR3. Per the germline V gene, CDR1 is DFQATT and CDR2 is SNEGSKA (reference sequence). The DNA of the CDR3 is TGCAGTGCCGACTTGGGGCAGCGAGACGAGCAGTACTTC. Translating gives CSADLGQRDEQYF.

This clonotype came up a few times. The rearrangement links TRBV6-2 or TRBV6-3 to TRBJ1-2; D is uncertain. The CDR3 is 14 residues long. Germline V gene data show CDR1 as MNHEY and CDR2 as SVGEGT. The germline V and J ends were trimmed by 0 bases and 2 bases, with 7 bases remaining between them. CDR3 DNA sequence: TGTGCCAGCAGTTACTCGGGTGGGAACTATGGCTACACCTTC. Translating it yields CASSYSGGNYGYTF.

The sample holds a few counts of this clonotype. CDR3 DNA sequence: TGTGCCAGCAGCAATAGGGAGGGGGGTAACTACAATGAGCAGTTCTTC. Its protein product is CASSNREGGNYNEQFF. This rearrangement joins TRBV7-2 to TRBJ2-1; the D gene is possibly TRBD2 (7 bases). The CDR3 spans 16 residues. In germline, CDR1 is SGHTA, CDR2 FQGNSA. Trimming cost V 5 bases and J 3 bases, with 17 bases left between them.

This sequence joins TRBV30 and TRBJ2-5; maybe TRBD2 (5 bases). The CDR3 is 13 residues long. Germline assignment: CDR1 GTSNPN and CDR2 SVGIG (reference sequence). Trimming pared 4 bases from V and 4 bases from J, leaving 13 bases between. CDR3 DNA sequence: TGTGCCTGGACTATGATAGGAGGAGAGACCCAGTACTTC. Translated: CAWTMIGGETQYF.

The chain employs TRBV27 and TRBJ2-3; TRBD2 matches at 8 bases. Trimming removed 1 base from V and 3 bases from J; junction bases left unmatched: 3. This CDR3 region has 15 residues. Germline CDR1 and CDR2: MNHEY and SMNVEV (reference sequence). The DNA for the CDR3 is TGTGCCAGCAGTTTATATGGCGGGAGGACAGATACGCAGTATTTT. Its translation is CASSLYGGRTDTQYF.

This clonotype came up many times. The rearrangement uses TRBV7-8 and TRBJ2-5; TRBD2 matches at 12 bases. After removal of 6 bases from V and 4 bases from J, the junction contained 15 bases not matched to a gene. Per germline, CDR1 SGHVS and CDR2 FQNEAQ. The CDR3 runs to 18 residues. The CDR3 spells CASSPQLAGGRVTETQYF. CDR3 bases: TGTGCCAGCAGTCCGCAGCTAGCGGGAGGGAGGGTCACAGAGACCCAGTACTTC.

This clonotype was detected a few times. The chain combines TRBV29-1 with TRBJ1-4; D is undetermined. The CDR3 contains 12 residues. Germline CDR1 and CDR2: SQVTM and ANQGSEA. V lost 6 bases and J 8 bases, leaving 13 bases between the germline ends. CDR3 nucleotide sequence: TGCAGCGTAGACGAGAGAGGGGAAAAACTGTTTTTT. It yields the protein CSVDERGEKLFF.

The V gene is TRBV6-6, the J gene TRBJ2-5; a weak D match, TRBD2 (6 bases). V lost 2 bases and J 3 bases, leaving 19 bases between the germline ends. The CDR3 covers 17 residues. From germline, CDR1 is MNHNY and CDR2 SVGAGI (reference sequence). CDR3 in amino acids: CASSYPTRGALKETQYF. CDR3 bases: TGTGCCAGCAGTTACCCAACACGCGGGGCCCTCAAAGAGACCCAGTACTTC.

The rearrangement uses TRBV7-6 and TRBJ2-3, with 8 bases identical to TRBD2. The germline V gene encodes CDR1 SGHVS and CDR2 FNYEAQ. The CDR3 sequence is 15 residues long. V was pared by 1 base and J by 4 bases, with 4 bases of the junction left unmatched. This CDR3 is CASSLGAGVSDTQYF. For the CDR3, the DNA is TGTGCCAGCAGCTTAGGAGCGGGAGTATCAGATACGCAGTATTTT. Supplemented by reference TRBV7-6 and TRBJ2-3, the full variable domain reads GAGVSQSPRYKVTKRGQDVALRCDPISGHVSLYWYRQALGQGPEFLTYFNYEAQQDKSGLPNDRFSAERPEGSISTLTIQRTEQRDSAMYRCASSLGAGVSDTQYFGPGTRLTVL.

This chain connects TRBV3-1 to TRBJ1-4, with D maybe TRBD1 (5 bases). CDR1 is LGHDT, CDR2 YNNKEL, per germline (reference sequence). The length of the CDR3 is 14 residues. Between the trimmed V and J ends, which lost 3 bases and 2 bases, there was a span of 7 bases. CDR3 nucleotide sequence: TGTGCCAGCAGCCAGGGGCTGACTAATGAAAAACTGTTTTTT. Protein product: CASSQGLTNEKLFF.

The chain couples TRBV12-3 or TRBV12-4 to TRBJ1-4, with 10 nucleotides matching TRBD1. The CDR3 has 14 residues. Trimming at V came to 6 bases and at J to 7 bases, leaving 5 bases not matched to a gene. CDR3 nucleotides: TGTGCCAGCAGCGACAGGGGGCCAGGTGAAAAACTGTTTTTT. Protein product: CASSDRGPGEKLFF.

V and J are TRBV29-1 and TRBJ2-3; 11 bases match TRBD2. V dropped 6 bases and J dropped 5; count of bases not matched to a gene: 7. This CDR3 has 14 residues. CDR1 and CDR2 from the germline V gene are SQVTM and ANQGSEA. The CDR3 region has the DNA TGCAGCGTCGCTAGCGGGGGGCGGGGAGATACGCAGTATTTT. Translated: CSVASGGRGDTQYF.

The chain's CDR3 is CASSVAASGRLYNEQFF. The CDR3 bases are TGTGCCAGCAGCGTAGCGGCTAGCGGGAGGTTGTACAATGAGCAGTTCTTC. The chain links TRBV9 to TRBJ2-1, with 11 nucleotides matching TRBD2. Per the germline V gene, CDR1 is SGDLS and CDR2 is YYNGEE. This CDR3 contains 17 residues. The trim removed 0 bases at V and 4 bases at J, leaving 6 bases unmatched.

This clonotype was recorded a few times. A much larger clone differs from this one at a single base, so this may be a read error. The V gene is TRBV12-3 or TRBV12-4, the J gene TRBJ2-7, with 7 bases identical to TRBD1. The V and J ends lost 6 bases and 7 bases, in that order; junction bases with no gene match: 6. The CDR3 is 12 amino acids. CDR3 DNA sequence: TGTGCCAGCAGGGGACAGTACAATGAGCAGTACTTC. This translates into CASRGQYNEQYF.

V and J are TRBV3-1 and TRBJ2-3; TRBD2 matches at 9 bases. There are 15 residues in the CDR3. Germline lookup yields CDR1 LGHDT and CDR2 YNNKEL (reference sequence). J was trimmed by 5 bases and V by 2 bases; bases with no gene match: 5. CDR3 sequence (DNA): TGTGCCAGCAGCCAATCGAGCGGGGGGTTAGATACGCAGTATTTT. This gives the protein CASSQSSGGLDTQYF.

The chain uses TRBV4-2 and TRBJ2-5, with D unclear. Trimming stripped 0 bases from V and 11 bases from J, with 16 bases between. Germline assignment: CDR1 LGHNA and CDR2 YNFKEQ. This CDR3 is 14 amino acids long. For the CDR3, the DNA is TGTGCCAGCAGCCAAGATAGAGACACCAATGAGCAGTACTTC. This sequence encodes CASSQDRDTNEQYF.

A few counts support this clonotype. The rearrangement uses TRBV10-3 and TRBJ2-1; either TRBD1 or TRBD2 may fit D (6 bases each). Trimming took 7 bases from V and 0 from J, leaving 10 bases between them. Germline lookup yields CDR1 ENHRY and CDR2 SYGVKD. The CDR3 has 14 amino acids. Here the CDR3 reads CAITGGPSYNEQFF. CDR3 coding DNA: TGTGCCATCACTGGGGGGCCCTCCTACAATGAGCAGTTCTTC.

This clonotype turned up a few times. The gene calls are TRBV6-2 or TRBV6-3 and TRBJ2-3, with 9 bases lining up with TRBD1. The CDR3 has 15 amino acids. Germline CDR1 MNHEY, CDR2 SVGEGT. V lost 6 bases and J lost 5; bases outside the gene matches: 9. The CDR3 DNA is TGTGCCAGCAGCGCTCCGGGACAGGGTGGAGATACGCAGTATTTT. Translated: CASSAPGQGGDTQYF.